Given below is one T cell receptor (beta chain) in context. The CDR3 totals 14 residues. The V and J ends lost 3 bases and 8 bases respectively, with 11 bases between them. CDR1 and CDR2 from the germline V gene are SGHAT and FQNNGV. The sample is drawn from a study of OX40 agonist ivuxolimab in advanced cancers. Sequencing used immunoSEQ multiplex PCR; TCRdb keeps in-frame clones, though not all of them. In the table there are around 80,000 clones, about 92% of which are singletons. The receptor comes from an adult with an advanced solid tumor such as melanoma, head and neck, liver or kidney cancer. Source: CD4+ or CD8+ T cells sorted from blood, taken in a trial of the OX40 agonist ivuxolimab. The V gene is TRBV11-2, the J gene TRBJ1-6; weak D call: TRBD1 (5 bases). The DNA for the CDR3 is TGTGCCAGCAGCTTTATCAGGGACTATTCACCCCTCCACTTT. Its protein is CASSFIRDYSPLHF. The variable domain in full, with the rest retrieved from reference TRBV11-2 and TRBJ1-6, is EAGVAQSPRYKIIEKRQSVAFWCNPISGHATLYWYQQILGQGPKLLIQFQNNGVVDDSQLPKDRFSAERLKGVDSTLKIQPAKLEDSAVYLCASSFIRDYSPLHFGNGTRLTVT.